These T cell receptor beta chains were read from a single sample in a study of a mutant IDH1 vaccine in newly diagnosed glioma. Some clones are missing from TCRdb's copy, which holds only in-frame ones; the method was immunoSEQ multiplex PCR. In the table there are nearly 70,000 clones, 79% of which are singletons. The starting material was PBMCs, obtained from a glioma patient treated with radiotherapy, temozolomide or both. These receptors all stem from a man aged 50-59 years with glioma. Each CDR3 is given with its conserved first and last residue.

V	J	CDR3
TRBV2	TRBJ2-2	CASKGGGGYTGELFF
TRBV29-1	TRBJ1-2	CSVDSGGGGYTF
TRBV6-1	TRBJ1-6	CASRPSGTVNSPLHF
TRBV15	TRBJ1-5	CATSGTGARNQPQHF
TRBV20-1	TRBJ1-1	CSASNTEAFF
TRBV7-2	TRBJ1-2	CASSLIGGGYGYTF
TRBV7-9	TRBJ2-1	CASSIQGGNEQFF
TRBV5-1	TRBJ2-7	CASSFDRGQYEQYF
TRBV2	TRBJ2-7	CASSPPRDRASYEQYF
TRBV27	TRBJ2-3	CASSVERGDTQYF
TRBV30	TRBJ2-6	CAWSRGQGTSGANVLTF
TRBV5-1	TRBJ2-2	CASRQQANTGELFF
TRBV9	TRBJ2-1	CASSVPRDRAEDYNEQFF
TRBV10-3	TRBJ1-1	CAISTGQRNTEAFF
TRBV30	TRBJ1-6	CAWSAGPSPLHF
TRBV21-1	TRBJ2-7	CASSKEGSKYEQYF
TRBV5-4	TRBJ2-6	CASSLRFSGANVLTF
TRBV7-2	TRBJ2-3	CASSPEGAGGGAQYF
TRBV5-6	TRBJ2-4	CASSRPYRENIQYF
TRBV5-6	TRBJ1-4	CASSLVGDRGEKLFF
TRBV19	TRBJ1-2	CASSITDSNYGYTF
TRBV19	TRBJ1-2	CASSMPGETGTNYGYTF
TRBV2	TRBJ1-1	CASTSVAEAFF
TRBV13	TRBJ2-1	CASSLGLIRQANEQFF
TRBV7-9	TRBJ2-7	CASSSSGAAYEQYF
TRBV15	TRBJ1-1	CATSARQGNTEAFF
TRBV30	TRBJ2-7	CAWKSHRDWLEQYF
TRBV27	TRBJ1-5	CASSLSGQNNQPQHF
TRBV5-6	TRBJ1-1	CASSSVTEAFF
TRBV27	TRBJ1-2	CASSPKWTEANYGYTF
TRBV5-1	TRBJ2-3	CASSSLAGGESTDTQYF
TRBV9	TRBJ2-3	CASSVSGVTSTDTQYF
TRBV30	TRBJ1-1	CACSAGANMNTEAFF
TRBV10-3	TRBJ1-5	CAISEAGRGQPQHF
TRBV15	TRBJ1-1	CATTSRTGPERAFF
TRBV18	TRBJ1-1	CASSKTGQNTEAFF
TRBV4-3	TRBJ1-4	CASSRDRLNEKLFF
TRBV15	TRBJ1-2	CATSRAPGQTNYGYTF
TRBV29-1	TRBJ2-5	CSVPSGDQETQYF
TRBV25-1	TRBJ1-5	CASSEHGNQPQHF
TRBV25-1	TRBJ2-3	CASRTTGPDTQYF
TRBV30	TRBJ1-3	CAWSGRAGRNSGNTIYF
TRBV4-3	TRBJ2-7	CASSLGTGYEQYF
TRBV7-9	TRBJ2-3	CASSLGTGDTDTQYF
TRBV6-5	TRBJ1-4	CASSYSRVREKLFF
TRBV5-6	TRBJ1-1	CASSGQGMNTEAFF
TRBV19	TRBJ1-2	CASSMGTSNYGYTF
TRBV7-2	TRBJ1-2	CASSPRGGGARYGYTF
TRBV18	TRBJ2-1	CASSPSSLPHEQFF
TRBV5-1	TRBJ2-7	CASSLTGPYEQYF
TRBV14	TRBJ2-6	CASSPLSSGANVLTF
TRBV28	TRBJ2-6	CASSSSHLRSGANVLTF
TRBV5-5	TRBJ1-4	CASSSGTGNEKLFF
TRBV6-5	TRBJ2-6	CASSYGGAGANVLTF
TRBV9	TRBJ2-2	CASSEGQGPNTGELFF
TRBV2	TRBJ2-2	CASRERDRGPGELFF
TRBV15	TRBJ1-4	CATSSPGQGNEKLFF
TRBV11-3	TRBJ2-7	CASSLDGYEQYF
TRBV28	TRBJ2-7	CASSLGGSTSYEQYF